The 12 T cell receptor beta chains listed next were all sequenced from one sample in a study of T cells in Graves' hyperthyroidism and ophthalmopathy. Using RNA transcripts as the source, TCR beta CDR3 regions were amplified. A set of HTBI primers served as the primers for a first-round RT-PCR of the TCR CDR3. Each CDR3 protein is one row after TCRdb ran MiXCR on the multiplex PCR reads. The sample yields approximately 530,000 distinct CDR3 sequences, about 20% seen once. Sequenced: blood. All receptors derive from a man in his forties or fifties with Graves' ophthalmopathy.

Many counts were recorded for this clonotype. V gene TRBV2 combines with J gene TRBJ2-5; no definite D call. CDR3 length equals 13 residues. CDR1 and CDR2 from the germline V gene are SNHLY and FYNNEI. The V end lost 8 bases, the J end lost 1 base, and 11 bases lay between the germline ends. The CDR3 bases are TGTGCCAGCCTGTTGGACGGCCAAGAGACCCAGTACTTC. It codes for CASLLDGQETQYF.

This clonotype has at least ten counts. This sequence joins TRBV28 and TRBJ2-5, with D possibly TRBD2 on 6 matching bases. This CDR3 is built from 15 residues. Trimming cost V 2 bases and J 2 bases, with 12 bases left between them. Germline CDR1 and CDR2: MDHEN and SYDVKM. In nucleotides, the CDR3 is TGTGCCAGCAGTTTAGGAGCCCTAGCGCAAGAGACCCAGTACTTC. It is translated as CASSLGALAQETQYF.

The table lists this clonotype with many counts. The J gene is TRBJ2-7, the V gene TRBV2; TRBD1 or TRBD2 may be the D gene (5 bases each). The CDR3 is 13 amino acids. Germline CDR1 SNHLY, CDR2 FYNNEI. The V and J ends lost 6 bases and 2 bases respectively, with 11 bases between them. The CDR3 spells CASRRDQPYEQYF. The CDR3 DNA sequence: TGTGCCAGCAGAAGGGACCAACCCTACGAGCAGTACTTC.

This clonotype has ten or more counts. The rearrangement uses TRBV6-1 and TRBJ1-2, with 12 bases identical to TRBD1. From germline, CDR1 is MNHNS and CDR2 SASEGT. CDR3 length: 14 residues. J gave up 11 bases and V 3 bases, and 7 bases lay outside the gene matches. CDR3 coding DNA: TGTGCCAGCAGTGATAGAGGGACAGGGGGCCGGTACACCTTC. This translates into CASSDRGTGGRYTF.

CDR3 nucleotide sequence: TGTGCCAGCAGCTTAGTATCGGGCAGTGAGCCCCAGCATTTT. This encodes CASSLVSGSEPQHF. V and J are TRBV7-2 and TRBJ1-5; D unclear. Germline V gene lookup returns CDR1 SGHTA and CDR2 FQGNSA. The CDR3 runs to 14 residues. Trimming took 1 base from V and 8 from J, leaving 12 bases between them.

This clonotype came up a few times. The rearrangement joins TRBV9 to TRBJ2-2; 7 bases match TRBD2. The CDR3 runs to 14 residues. The V segment lost 7 bases and the J segment 6 bases; nucleotides outside the gene matches: 9. Germline assignment: CDR1 SGDLS and CDR2 YYNGEE. CDR3 sequence reads: CASSPWGRAGELFF. The CDR3 DNA sequence: TGTGCCAGCTCGCCTTGGGGGAGGGCCGGGGAGCTGTTTTTT.

This clonotype was detected many times. This rearrangement joins TRBV7-6 to TRBJ2-1, with TRBD1 matching over 8 bases. The CDR3 loop spans 13 amino acids. CDR1 and CDR2 from the germline V gene are SGHVS and FNYEAQ. V was pared by 5 bases and J by 9 bases, with 6 bases of the junction left unmatched. The CDR3, as DNA: TGTGCCAGCAGCGCTGGGACAGGTGGTGAGCAGTTCTTC. Translating gives CASSAGTGGEQFF.

CDR3 amino acids: CASSVVWRPLQETQYF. The CDR3 region has the DNA TGTGCCAGCAGTGTGGTGTGGAGACCGCTCCAAGAGACCCAGTACTTC. V is TRBV6-1 and J is TRBJ2-5, with D unclear. CDR1 and CDR2 (germline): MNHNS, SASEGT. V lost 4 bases and J 1 base, leaving 16 bases between the germline ends. The CDR3 contains 16 residues.

This clonotype has a count of ten or more. One end of the junction is discordant with germline, which a read error may explain. CDR3 sequence (DNA): TGTGCCAGCAGCTTAGACTCTGGGGCCAACGTCCTGACTTTC. It translates to CASSLDSGANVLTF. The V call is TRBV5-1, the J call TRBJ2-6; D is ambiguous. Germline V gives CDR1 SGHRS, CDR2 YFSETQ. This CDR3 has 14 residues. Filled out from reference TRBV5-1 and TRBJ2-6, the complete variable domain reads KAGVTQTPRYLIKTRGQQVTLSCSPISGHRSVSWYQQTPGQGLQFLFEYFSETQRNKGNFPGRFSGRQFSNSRSEMNVSTLELGDSALYLCASSLDSGANVLTFGAGSRLTVL.

This sequence joins TRBV29-1 and TRBJ2-7; D call uncertain. The germline V gene encodes CDR1 SQVTM and CDR2 ANQGSEA. The CDR3 runs 11 residues. Trimming stripped 5 bases from V and 3 bases from J, with 8 bases between. The CDR3, as DNA: TGCAGCGTTAAAGTCAACTACGAGCAGTACTTC. Its translation is CSVKVNYEQYF.

This clonotype was detected ten times or more. J is TRBJ1-5 and V is TRBV12-3 or TRBV12-4; the match to TRBD1 covers 7 bases. The CDR3 runs 14 residues. The V and J ends lost 5 bases and 8 bases, in that order; junction bases with no gene match: 9. The CDR3: CASSPTGEVKPQHF. The CDR3 DNA reads TGTGCCAGCAGTCCCACAGGGGAGGTTAAGCCCCAGCATTTT.

The table lists this clonotype with a few counts. The CDR3 DNA follows: TGTGCCAGCAGTCCCCCGTTTGGGACAGGCACCTACGAGCAGTACTTC. Protein sequence: CASSPPFGTGTYEQYF. This chain uses TRBV28 with TRBJ2-7; 8 bases match TRBD1. The CDR3 covers 16 residues. J lost 2 bases, V lost 5 bases, and 11 bases had no gene match. CDR1 and CDR2 from the germline V gene are MDHEN and SYDVKM. The full variable domain, with the rest looked up from reference TRBV28 and TRBJ2-7, is DVKVTQSSRYLVKRTGEKVFLECVQDMDHENMFWYRQDPGLGLRLIYFSYDVKMKEKGDIPEGYSVSREKKERFSLILESASTNQTSMYLCASSPPFGTGTYEQYFGPGTRLTVT.